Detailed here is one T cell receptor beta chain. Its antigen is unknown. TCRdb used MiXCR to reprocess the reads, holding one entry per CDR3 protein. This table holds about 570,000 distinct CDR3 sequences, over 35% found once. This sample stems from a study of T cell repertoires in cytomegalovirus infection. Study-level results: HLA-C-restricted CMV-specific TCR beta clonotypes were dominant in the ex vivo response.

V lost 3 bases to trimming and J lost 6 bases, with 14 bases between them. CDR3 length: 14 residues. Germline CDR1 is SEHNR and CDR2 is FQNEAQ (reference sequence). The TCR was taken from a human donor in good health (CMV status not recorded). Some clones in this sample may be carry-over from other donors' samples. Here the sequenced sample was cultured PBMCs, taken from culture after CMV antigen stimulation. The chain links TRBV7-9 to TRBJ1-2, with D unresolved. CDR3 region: CASSFSMDENGYTF. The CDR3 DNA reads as TGTGCCAGCAGCTTTAGTATGGATGAAAATGGCTACACCTTC.